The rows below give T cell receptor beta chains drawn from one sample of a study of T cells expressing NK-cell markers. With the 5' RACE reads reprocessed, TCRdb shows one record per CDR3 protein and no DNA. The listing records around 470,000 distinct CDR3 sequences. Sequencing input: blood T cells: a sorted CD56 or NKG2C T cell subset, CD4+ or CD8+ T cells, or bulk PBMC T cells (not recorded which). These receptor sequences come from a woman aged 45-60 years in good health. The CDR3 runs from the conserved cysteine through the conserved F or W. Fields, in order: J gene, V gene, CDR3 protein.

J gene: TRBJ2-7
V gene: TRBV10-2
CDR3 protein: CASSESWLAGGPPDEQYF

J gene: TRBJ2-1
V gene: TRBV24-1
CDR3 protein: CATSALTGGKQFF

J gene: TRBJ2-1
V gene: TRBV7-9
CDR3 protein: CASSFLSSGRSYNEQFF

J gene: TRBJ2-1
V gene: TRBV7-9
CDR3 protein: CASSLTGGRGLKQFF

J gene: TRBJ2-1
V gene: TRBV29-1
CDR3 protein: CSVAGPNEQFF

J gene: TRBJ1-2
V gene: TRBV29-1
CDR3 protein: CSVEVSSRYTF

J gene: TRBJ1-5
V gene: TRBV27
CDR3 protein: CASSLRVGQGVQPQHF

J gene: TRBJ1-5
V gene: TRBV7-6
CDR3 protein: CASSLVPRSSNQPQHF

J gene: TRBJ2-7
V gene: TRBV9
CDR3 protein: CASSVAPGSTYEQYF

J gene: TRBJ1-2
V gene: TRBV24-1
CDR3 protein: CATSDRQGSYGYTF

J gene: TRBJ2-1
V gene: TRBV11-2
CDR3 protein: CASSLGGSEQFF

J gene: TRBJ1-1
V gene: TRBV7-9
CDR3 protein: CASSLEGMAGKAEAFF

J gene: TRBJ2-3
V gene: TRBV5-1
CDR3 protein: CASSLIRDRGRLRGDTQYF

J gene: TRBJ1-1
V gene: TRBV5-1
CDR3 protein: CASRNLGVAEAFF

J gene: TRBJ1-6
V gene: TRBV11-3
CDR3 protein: CASSLNNSPLHF

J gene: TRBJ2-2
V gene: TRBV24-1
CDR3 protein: CATSDQLESGELFF

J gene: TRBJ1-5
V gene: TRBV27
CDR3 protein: CASSLSAAGPNQPQHF

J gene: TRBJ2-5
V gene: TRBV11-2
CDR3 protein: CATGDRALVPQYF

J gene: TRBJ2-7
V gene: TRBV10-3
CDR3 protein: CAISESSKRADYEQYF

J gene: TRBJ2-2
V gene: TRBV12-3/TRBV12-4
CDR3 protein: CASSLAGGRSTGELFF

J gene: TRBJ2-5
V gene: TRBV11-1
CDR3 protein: CASSLVWQSHQETQYF

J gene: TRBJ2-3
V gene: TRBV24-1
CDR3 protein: CATSDPGLAGGSDTQYF

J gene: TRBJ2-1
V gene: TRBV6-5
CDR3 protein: CASGGLAGVREQFF

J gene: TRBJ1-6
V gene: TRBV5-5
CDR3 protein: CASSSETSLQISPLHF

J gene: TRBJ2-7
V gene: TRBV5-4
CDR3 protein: CAGMRQGSYEQYF

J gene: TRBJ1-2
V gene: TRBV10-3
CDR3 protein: CAISVPRQAGPWGYTF

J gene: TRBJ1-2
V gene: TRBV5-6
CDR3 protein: CASSLQTGATYGYTF

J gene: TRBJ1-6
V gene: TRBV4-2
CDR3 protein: CASSQASSVFNSPLHF

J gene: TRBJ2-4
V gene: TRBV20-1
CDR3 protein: CSASRGGKNIQYF

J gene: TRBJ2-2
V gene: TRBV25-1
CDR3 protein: CASSPGTLTGELFF

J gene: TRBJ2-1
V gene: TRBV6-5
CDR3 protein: CASRNNNNEQFF

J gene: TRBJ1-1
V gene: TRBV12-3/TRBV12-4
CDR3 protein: CASRVGSFEAFF

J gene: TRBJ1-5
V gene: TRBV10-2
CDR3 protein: CASSEGFYGNQPQHF

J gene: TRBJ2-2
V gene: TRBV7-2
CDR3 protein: CASSLDVPGELFF

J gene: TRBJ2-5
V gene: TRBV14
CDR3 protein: CASSTLLSETQYF

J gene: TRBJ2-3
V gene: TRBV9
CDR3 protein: CASSVPFGRVTDTQYF

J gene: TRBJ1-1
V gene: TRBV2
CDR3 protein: CATRSDRGGTEAFF

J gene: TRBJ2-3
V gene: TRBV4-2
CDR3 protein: CASSLYGTRDTDTQYF

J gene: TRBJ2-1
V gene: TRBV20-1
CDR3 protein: CSATTGKAHEQFF

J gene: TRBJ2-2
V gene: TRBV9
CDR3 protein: CASSVGGYLGELFF

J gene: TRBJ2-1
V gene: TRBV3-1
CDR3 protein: CASSQDPRLDEQFF

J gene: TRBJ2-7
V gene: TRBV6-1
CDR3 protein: CASIDAGTGLYEQYF